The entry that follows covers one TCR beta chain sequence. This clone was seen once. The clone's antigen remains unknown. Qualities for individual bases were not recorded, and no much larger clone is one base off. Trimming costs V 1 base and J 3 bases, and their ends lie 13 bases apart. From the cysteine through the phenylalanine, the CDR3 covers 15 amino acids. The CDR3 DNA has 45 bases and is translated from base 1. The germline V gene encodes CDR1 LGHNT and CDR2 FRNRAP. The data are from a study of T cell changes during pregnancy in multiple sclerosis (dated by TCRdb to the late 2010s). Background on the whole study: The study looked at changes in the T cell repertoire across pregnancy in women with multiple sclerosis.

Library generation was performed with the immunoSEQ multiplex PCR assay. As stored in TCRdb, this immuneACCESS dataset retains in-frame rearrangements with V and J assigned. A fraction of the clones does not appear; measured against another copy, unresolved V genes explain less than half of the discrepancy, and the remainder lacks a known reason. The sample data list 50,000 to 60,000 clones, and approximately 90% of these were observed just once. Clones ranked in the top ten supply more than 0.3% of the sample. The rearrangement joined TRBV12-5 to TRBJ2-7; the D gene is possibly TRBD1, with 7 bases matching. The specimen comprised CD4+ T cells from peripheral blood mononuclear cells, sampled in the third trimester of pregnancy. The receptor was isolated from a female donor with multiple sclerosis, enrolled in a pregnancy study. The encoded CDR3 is CASGLATGRYYEQYF. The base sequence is TGTGCTAGTGGTTTGGCGACAGGGAGGTACTACGAGCAGTACTTC.